Detailed here is one T cell receptor beta chain. What it recognizes is unknown. Data came from immunoSEQ multiplex PCR; TCRdb stores just in-frame clones and leaves some out. Of 40,000 to 50,000 clones in the sample, around 80% were seen once. These data belong to a study of vaccination effects on CD4 cells after COVID-19. Sequencing was preceded by expansion of antigen-specific CD4+ T cells with viral peptide pools in the ViraFEST assay. Cultured cells yielded isolated CD4+ T cells after 10 to 11 days. The participants, recipients of two vaccine doses, got either BNT162b2 or mRNA-1273. Half-medium exchanges with IL-2 medium took place on days 3 and 7. Deletions cut 0 bases from V and 3 bases from J, with 11 bases between. The CDR3 covers 15 residues. The V gene's germline CDR1 is MGHRA and CDR2 YSYEKL.

Sequences were derived from CD4+ T cells from PBMCs cultured with HCoV-OC43 spike peptides, sampled after COVID-19 vaccination. Subset reported: HCoV-OC43 spike overlapping peptide pool stimulation. The chain is built from TRBV4-1 and TRBJ1-2; D unclear. The TCR sequence derives from a human donor who received a COVID-19 vaccine. The CDR3 nucleotides are TGCGCCAGCAGCCAAGAGACTCGGGTTGACTATGGCTACACCTTC. Translated, it gives CASSQETRVDYGYTF.